Following are 17 T cell receptor beta chains from one sample sequenced in a study of blood T cell repertoires in COVID-19. Produced via immunoSEQ multiplex PCR; TCRdb's table is partial and in-frame only. Of about 320,000 clones in the sample, roughly 88% are singletons; the top ten hold about 1.7%. The sequenced sample was peripheral blood. The source is a woman between 45 and 60 years old with acute or convalescent COVID-19.

The chain is built from TRBV13 and TRBJ1-6, with D possibly matching TRBD1 (5 bases). The CDR3 sequence is 15 residues long. The V gene lost 0 bases and the J gene lost 7 bases, with 10 bases spanning the gap. The germline gives CDR1 PRHDT, CDR2 FYEKMQ (reference sequence). The CDR3 protein is CASSLGVGVNSPLHF. The CDR3 DNA is TGTGCCAGCAGCTTAGGGGTAGGGGTGAATTCACCCCTCCACTTT.

This clone occurred a few times. The chain carries TRBV10-3 and TRBJ1-1, with 12 bases aligning to TRBD1. The CDR3 is 18 residues long. Germline V gene data show CDR1 as ENHRY and CDR2 as SYGVKD. V lost 2 bases to trimming and J lost 4 bases; unmatched junction nucleotides: 11. The CDR3 sequence: CAISEGTGGRFERTEAFF. The CDR3 region has the DNA TGTGCCATCAGTGAGGGGACAGGGGGCCGTTTTGAGCGCACTGAAGCTTTCTTT.

The V call is TRBV5-1, the J call TRBJ1-5, with a possible D match to TRBD1 (5 bases). Per the germline V gene, CDR1 is SGHRS and CDR2 is YFSETQ. V dropped 4 bases and J dropped 0 bases, with 14 bases sitting between them. CDR3 length: 16 amino acids. The CDR3 nucleotides read TGCGCCAGCAGCCCGGGCACAGGAAATAGCAATCAGCCCCAGCATTTT. It yields the protein CASSPGTGNSNQPQHF. Using reference TRBV5-1 and TRBJ1-5 for the parts outside the CDR3, the full variable domain is KAGVTQTPRYLIKTRGQQVTLSCSPISGHRSVSWYQQTPGQGLQFLFEYFSETQRNKGNFPGRFSGRQFSNSRSEMNVSTLELGDSALYLCASSPGTGNSNQPQHFGDGTRLSIL.

The rearrangement links TRBV19 to TRBJ2-2; 8 bases are shared with TRBD2. The ends lost 6 bases at V and 4 bases at J; junction bases unmatched: 7. The CDR3 extends over 15 amino acids. CDR1 and CDR2 from the germline V gene are LNHDA and SQIVND (reference sequence). CDR3 bases: TGTGCCAGTAGCAAAGCGGGAGTTACCACCGGGGAGCTGTTTTTT. The encoded protein is CASSKAGVTTGELFF.

This chain joins TRBV30 and TRBJ1-4, with a tentative D call TRBD1 (5 bases). The CDR3 has 14 residues. The germline V gene encodes CDR1 GTSNPN and CDR2 SVGIG (reference sequence). The germline V and J ends were trimmed by 3 bases and 3 bases, with 11 bases remaining between them. The CDR3 loop reads CAWRGRVANEKLFF. Written as DNA, the CDR3 is TGTGCCTGGAGGGGGCGTGTGGCTAATGAAAAACTGTTTTTT. Full variable domain (missing parts from reference TRBV30 and TRBJ1-4): SQTIHQWPATLVQPVGSPLSLECTVEGTSNPNLYWYRQAAGRGLQLLFYSVGIGQISSEVPQNLSASRPQDRQFILSSKKLLLSDSGFYLCAWRGRVANEKLFFGSGTQLSVL.

The gene calls are TRBV9 and TRBJ2-1; 7 positions match TRBD2. The germline V gene encodes CDR1 SGDLS and CDR2 YYNGEE. This CDR3 has 14 residues. The trim removed 4 bases at V and 6 bases at J, leaving 7 bases unmatched. CDR3 sequence: CASSPEGTTNEQFF. The CDR3 nucleotides are TGTGCCAGCAGCCCCGAGGGGACTACCAATGAGCAGTTCTTC.

The chain employs TRBV19 and TRBJ1-1, with D uncertain. This CDR3 contains 14 residues. The germline V gene encodes CDR1 LNHDA and CDR2 SQIVND (reference sequence). V was cut by 0 bases and J by 8 bases, with 13 bases left in between. The CDR3 loop is CASSIEAFRTEAFF. In DNA, the CDR3 is TGTGCCAGTAGTATAGAGGCTTTCCGAACGGAAGCTTTCTTT.

This rearrangement joins TRBV7-2 to TRBJ2-3; tentatively, D is TRBD2 (5 bases). V lost 3 bases, J lost 3 bases, and 10 bases lay in between. Germline V gives CDR1 SGHTA, CDR2 FQGNSA. There are 14 residues in the CDR3. CDR3 DNA sequence: TGTGCCAGCAGCTTTCAGCGGTCTACAGATACGCAGTATTTT. It specifies CASSFQRSTDTQYF.

The J gene is TRBJ2-5, the V gene TRBV5-1; TRBD1 matches 8 bases. Germline CDR1 SGHRS, CDR2 YFSETQ. There are 17 residues in the CDR3. The J segment lost 4 bases and the V segment lost 0 bases, leaving 11 bases of the junction unmatched. DNA for the CDR3: TGCGCCAGCAGCTTGGAGGCCGACAGGGGTAAGGGAGAGACCCAGTACTTC. Its translation is CASSLEADRGKGETQYF. Variable domain in full (rest from reference TRBV5-1 and TRBJ2-5): KAGVTQTPRYLIKTRGQQVTLSCSPISGHRSVSWYQQTPGQGLQFLFEYFSETQRNKGNFPGRFSGRQFSNSRSEMNVSTLELGDSALYLCASSLEADRGKGETQYFGPGTRLLVL.

The chain combines TRBV12-3 or TRBV12-4 with TRBJ2-7, with 7 bases lining up with TRBD1. The CDR3 has 12 amino acids. V trimming: 9 bases; J trimming: 5 bases; junction bases outside the gene matches: 7. Written as DNA, the CDR3 is TGTGCCAGTAGTACAGGGGTGGACGAGCAGTACTTC. It translates to CASSTGVDEQYF.

The rearrangement links TRBV24-1 to TRBJ2-1; possibly TRBD1 for D (5 bases). The germline V gene has CDR1 KGHDR and CDR2 SFDVKD. The CDR3 covers 15 residues. Trimming removed 4 bases from V and 8 bases from J, with 17 bases in between. The CDR3 DNA is TGTGCCACCAGTGAGCCCGGGTCCTTAGGGGATGAGCAGTTCTTC. Residues: CATSEPGSLGDEQFF.

This chain uses TRBV30 with TRBJ1-5; D unresolved. The CDR3 has 13 amino acids. The V end was cut by 4 bases, the J end by 2 bases, with 9 bases between. The V gene's germline CDR1 is GTSNPN and CDR2 SVGIG (reference sequence). CDR3 sequence reads: CAWKREGNQPQHF. The CDR3 nucleotides are TGTGCCTGGAAACGGGAAGGCAATCAGCCCCAGCATTTT.

This chain joins TRBV19 and TRBJ2-3, with 9 bases matching TRBD1. Germline CDR1 reads LNHDA; CDR2 reads SQIVND (reference sequence). This CDR3 spans 14 amino acids. The J segment lost 4 bases and the V segment lost 1 base, leaving 0 bases of the junction unmatched. As DNA, the CDR3 is TGTGCCAGTAGTATAGGGACAGGGGCAGATACGCAGTATTTT. This encodes CASSIGTGADTQYF.

Only one count was recorded for this clone. The chain joins TRBV9 to TRBJ2-3; D gene uncertain. Germline V lookup: CDR1 SGDLS, CDR2 YYNGEE. The V gene lost 4 bases and the J gene lost 2 bases, with 5 bases spanning the gap. This CDR3 region has 12 residues. CDR3 in DNA: TGTGCCAGCAGCTTTTACACAGATACGCAGTATTTT. This encodes CASSFYTDTQYF.

The V and J genes are TRBV6-1 and TRBJ2-5; 10 bases fit TRBD1. This CDR3 is 15 amino acids long. CDR1 and CDR2 (germline): MNHNS, SASEGT. The V and J ends lost 4 bases and 5 bases, in that order; junction bases with no gene match: 7. The CDR3 DNA is TGTGCCAGCAGTGCCGTGACAGGGGGCTCGGAGACCCAGTACTTC. Its protein product is CASSAVTGGSETQYF.

The chain employs TRBV24-1 and TRBJ2-1; TRBD2 matches at 8 bases. Per the germline V gene, CDR1 is KGHDR and CDR2 is SFDVKD. This CDR3 spans 16 amino acids. V dropped 2 bases and J dropped 1; count of bases not matched to a gene: 3. CDR3 loop: CATSDSAGGSYNEQFF. The CDR3 DNA is TGTGCCACCAGTGATTCGGCGGGGGGATCCTACAATGAGCAGTTCTTC.

The chain joins TRBV27 to TRBJ1-2; D call uncertain. The V gene's germline CDR1 is MNHEY and CDR2 SMNVEV (reference sequence). V lost 10 bases and J 9 bases, leaving 18 bases between the germline ends. CDR3 size: 12 residues. CDR3 sequence reads: CATSENFMSYTF. CDR3 in DNA: TGTGCCACCTCCGAGAATTTTATGAGCTACACCTTC.